This paragraph reports one T cell receptor beta chain. Its antigen remains unidentified. V shed 4 bases and J shed 0 bases, with 7 bases lying between them. Germline lookup yields CDR1 SQVTM and CDR2 ANQGSEA. The CDR3 has 13 amino acids. This sample is drawn from a study of T cell responses to AZD1222 COVID-19 vaccine. Study-wide results and limits: Close to half of spike-specific TCRs reportedly recognize unmutated variant regions. Donors, mostly white British, included more females; clonal diversity was possibly underestimated.

The study pooled second doses at about 4 or about 12 weeks. The data were produced by immunoSEQ multiplex PCR, yet TCRdb's version contains in-frame clones alone and is incomplete. The table records 130,000 or so clones, approximately 90% of them present only once. The sequence came from an adult who received the AZD1222 COVID-19 vaccine. The chain couples TRBV29-1 to TRBJ2-1, with unresolved D. Sequenced material: peripheral blood, taken 28 days after the second AZD1222 dose. The CDR3 DNA follows: TGCAGCGTTGGCGCGAGCTCCTACAATGAGCAGTTCTTC. Translation: CSVGASSYNEQFF.